These 16 T cell receptor beta chains originate from one sample sequenced in a study of response to subunit inactivated influenza vaccine. TCRdb itself ran the RT-PCR reads through MiXCR, one entry per CDR3 protein. This table has some 640,000 distinct CDR3 sequences, approximately 14% appearing once. The sample here was PBMCs from blood, taken 14 days before vaccination. Receptor source: a man in his fifties or sixties who received an inactivated influenza vaccine.

This clonotype was found a few times. The chain is built from TRBV12-3 or TRBV12-4 and TRBJ2-3, with D unclear. V was clipped by 7 bases and J by 0 bases, with 8 bases between them. This CDR3 spans 13 amino acids. The CDR3: CASTLGSTDTQYF. CDR3 in DNA: TGTGCCAGCACCCTCGGCAGCACAGATACGCAGTATTTT.

V is TRBV6-5 and J is TRBJ2-7; D may be TRBD1 (6 bases). Germline loops: CDR1 MNHEY, CDR2 SVGAGI. Trimming stripped 2 bases from V and 4 bases from J, with 9 bases between. This CDR3 spans 13 amino acids. The DNA of the CDR3 is TGTGCCAGCAGTTACCGGGACACGTACGAGCAGTACTTC. Protein: CASSYRDTYEQYF.

CDR3 amino acids: CAILRTEANYGYTF. In DNA, the CDR3 is TGTGCCATCTTAAGGACGGAGGCAAACTATGGCTACACCTTC. This chain uses TRBV7-8 with TRBJ1-2; D is undetermined. Germline lookup yields CDR1 SGHVS and CDR2 FQNEAQ. Trimming took off 10 bases at V and 2 bases at J, with 17 bases between the two ends. This CDR3 spans 14 amino acids. Complete variable domain (other parts from reference TRBV7-8 and TRBJ1-2): GAGVSQSPRYKVAKRGQDVALRCDPISGHVSLFWYQQALGQGPEFLTYFQNEAQLDKSGLPSDRFFAERPEGSVSTLKIQRTQQEDSAVYLCAILRTEANYGYTFGSGTRLTVV.

This clonotype was seen repeatedly, ten times or more. The chain couples TRBV2 to TRBJ2-7; no definite D call. Trimming stripped 6 bases from V and 3 bases from J, with 15 bases between. Germline CDR1 and CDR2: SNHLY and FYNNEI. There are 14 residues in the CDR3. The CDR3 loop reads CASRRSGLLYEQYF. CDR3 nucleotides: TGTGCCAGCAGACGGAGTGGGCTGCTCTACGAGCAGTACTTC.

Remarks on this clonotype: One junction end disagrees with the germline gene, perhaps due to a read error. The chain is built from TRBV5-4 and TRBJ2-1; 13 bases are a match to TRBD2. This CDR3 has 16 amino acids. CDR1 SGHNT and CDR2 YYREEE come from the germline V gene (reference sequence). CDR3 sequence: CTSSLVTSGRRNEQFF. CDR3 coding DNA: TGTACCAGCAGCTTGGTGACTAGCGGGAGGCGGAATGAGCAGTTCTTC.

This chain uses TRBV7-8 with TRBJ2-4, with D perhaps matching TRBD2 (5 bases). With 5 bases removed from V and 5 bases from J, the gap between germline ends came to 16 bases. CDR3 length equals 15 residues. Germline V gene lookup returns CDR1 SGHVS and CDR2 FQNEAQ. The CDR3 here is CASSRFSGKENIQYF. CDR3 coding DNA: TGTGCCAGCAGCCGATTTTCGGGGAAAGAAAACATTCAGTACTTC.

This clonotype was seen a handful of times. The V call is TRBV6-2 or TRBV6-3, the J call TRBJ2-1, with D possibly called TRBD1 or TRBD2 (5 bases each). The CDR3 totals 16 residues. Looked up from germline, CDR1 is MNHEY and CDR2 is SVGEGT. The ends were cut back, 6 bases at V and 0 bases at J, with 15 bases in the middle. The CDR3 bases are TGTGCCAGCAGCGGGACCCCTGCTTACTCCTACAATGAGCAGTTCTTC. Translating it yields CASSGTPAYSYNEQFF.

This chain connects TRBV7-9 to TRBJ2-1, with D perhaps TRBD2 (5 bases). V lost 1 base to trimming and J lost 5 bases, with 12 bases between them. Germline values: CDR1 SEHNR, CDR2 FQNEAQ (reference sequence). The CDR3 is 15 residues long. The CDR3 nucleotides are TGTGCCAGCAGCTTAGTTGGGAGCGCGGACAATGAGCAGTTCTTC. Its protein product is CASSLVGSADNEQFF. The whole variable domain, filled in from reference TRBV7-9 and TRBJ2-1, reads DTGVSQNPRHKITKRGQNVTFRCDPISEHNRLYWYRQTLGQGPEFLTYFQNEAQLEKSRLLSDRFSAERPKGSFSTLEIQRTEQGDSAMYLCASSLVGSADNEQFFGPGTRLTVL.

This chain joins TRBV10-3 and TRBJ1-2; possibly TRBD1 for D (5 bases). This CDR3 has 15 amino acids. V was shortened by 6 bases and J by 6 bases, with 20 bases between the two germline ends. The V gene's germline CDR1 is ENHRY and CDR2 SYGVKD. The CDR3 sequence is CAISPPRDLGDGYTF. The CDR3 DNA reads TGTGCCATCAGCCCTCCCCGGGACCTAGGAGATGGCTACACCTTC.

V and J are TRBV20-1 and TRBJ1-5; the match to TRBD1 covers 9 bases. The CDR3 is 14 residues long. J was trimmed by 6 bases and V by 2 bases; bases with no gene match: 5. Per the germline V gene, CDR1 is DFQATT and CDR2 is SNEGSKA (reference sequence). CDR3 residues: CSARRTGAGQPQHF. The CDR3 nucleotides read TGCAGTGCTAGAAGGACAGGGGCGGGTCAGCCCCAGCATTTT.

This clonotype has just a few counts. The V and J genes are TRBV7-3 and TRBJ2-1, with D possibly TRBD1 on 6 matching bases. This CDR3 comprises 15 residues. V lost 5 bases and J lost 5, with 16 bases in between. The germline CDR1 and CDR2 sequences are SGHTA and FQGTGA. The CDR3 region is CASSINRDINNEQFF. In nucleotides, the CDR3 is TGTGCCAGCAGCATCAATAGGGACATAAACAATGAGCAGTTCTTC.

This clonotype was counted a few times. V is TRBV9 and J is TRBJ2-7; D is possibly TRBD1 (6 bases). Trimming removed 0 bases from V and 0 bases from J, with 7 bases in between. This CDR3 comprises 14 residues. Germline values: CDR1 SGDLS, CDR2 YYNGEE. The DNA for the CDR3 is TGTGCCAGCAGCGTAGCGGACAGCTCCTACGAGCAGTACTTC. Residues: CASSVADSSYEQYF.

This clonotype was counted between two and nine times. The rearrangement uses TRBV27 and TRBJ1-4, with no clear D. CDR3 size: 15 residues. CDR1 is MNHEY and CDR2 is SMNVEV in the germline V gene (reference sequence). V lost 2 bases and J 1 base, leaving 8 bases between the germline ends. The CDR3: CASSLSVGTNEKLFF. DNA of the CDR3: TGTGCCAGCAGTTTAAGTGTTGGAACTAATGAAAAACTGTTTTTT.

This clonotype appeared a few times. The gene calls are TRBV7-2 and TRBJ1-5; D gene ambiguous. With 4 bases removed from V and 2 bases from J, the gap between germline ends came to 9 bases. The V gene's germline CDR1 is SGHTA and CDR2 FQGNSA. The CDR3 has 14 residues. CDR3 sequence reads: CASSSVLGNQPQHF. In nucleotides, the CDR3 is TGTGCCAGCAGCTCAGTCCTGGGCAATCAGCCCCAGCATTTT.

The rearrangement uses TRBV28 and TRBJ1-5; no firm D call. Deletions cut 4 bases from V and 2 bases from J, with 9 bases between. In germline, CDR1 is MDHEN, CDR2 SYDVKM. This CDR3 has 14 residues. The chain's CDR3 is CASSWVGGNQPQHF. In DNA, the CDR3 is TGTGCCAGCAGTTGGGTGGGTGGCAATCAGCCCCAGCATTTT.

The chain links TRBV4-1 to TRBJ1-2; 7 bases line up with TRBD1. V dropped 4 bases and J dropped 4; count of bases not matched to a gene: 9. This CDR3 contains 15 residues. Germline V gives CDR1 MGHRA, CDR2 YSYEKL. The CDR3 region is CASSLSSGQLYGYTF. CDR3 nucleotide sequence: TGCGCCAGCAGCCTCTCCTCGGGACAGCTCTATGGCTACACCTTC.